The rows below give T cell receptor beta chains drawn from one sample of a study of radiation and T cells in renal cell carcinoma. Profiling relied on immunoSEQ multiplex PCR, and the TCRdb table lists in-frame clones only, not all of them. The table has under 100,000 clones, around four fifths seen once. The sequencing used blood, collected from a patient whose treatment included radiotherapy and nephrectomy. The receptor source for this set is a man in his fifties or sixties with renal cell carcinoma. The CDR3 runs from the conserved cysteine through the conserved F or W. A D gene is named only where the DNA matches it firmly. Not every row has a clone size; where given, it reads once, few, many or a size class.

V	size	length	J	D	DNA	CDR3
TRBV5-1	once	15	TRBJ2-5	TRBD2	TGCGCCAGCAGCCTATGGACTAGCGGGAGAGAGACCCAGTACTTC	CASSLWTSGRETQYF
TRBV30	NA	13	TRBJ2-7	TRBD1	TGTGCCTGGAGCGGGACAGGGTCCTACGAGCAGTACTTC	CAWSGTGSYEQYF
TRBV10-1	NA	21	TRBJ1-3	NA	TGCGCCAGCAGAATTGGGGACGAAGGCCGTTCTACACCCTCTACTGGAAACACCATATATTTT	CASRIGDEGRSTPSTGNTIYF
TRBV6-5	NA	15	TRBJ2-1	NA	TGTGCCAGCAGTCCCGGGACAACTTCCTACAATGAGCAGTTCTTC	CASSPGTTSYNEQFF
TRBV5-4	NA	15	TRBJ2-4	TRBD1	TGTGCCAGCGGCCTTAGGACAGGGTCGGTAAACATTCAGTACTTC	CASGLRTGSVNIQYF
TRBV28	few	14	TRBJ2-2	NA	TGTGCCAGCAGTTTAGGTCAATCGCCCGGGGAGCTGTTTTTT	CASSLGQSPGELFF
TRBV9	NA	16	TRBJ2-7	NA	TGTGCCAGCAGCGTAGGAGGCTCGGGGGGACATTACGAGCAGTACTTC	CASSVGGSGGHYEQYF
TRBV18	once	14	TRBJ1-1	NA	TGTGCCAGCTCACCAGGTCCTCAGAACACTGAAGCTTTCTTT	CASSPGPQNTEAFF
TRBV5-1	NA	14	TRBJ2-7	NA	TGCGCCAGCAGCTGGGGGGAGTTGCTCTCCGAGCAGTACTTC	CASSWGELLSEQYF
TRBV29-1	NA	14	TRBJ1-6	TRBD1	TGCAGCGTTGCTGCTCGGGACAGTAATTCACCCCTCCACTTT	CSVAARDSNSPLHF
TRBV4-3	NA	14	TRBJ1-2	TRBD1	TGCGCCACTCCTAGGGGGCCCACTAACTATGGCTACACCTTC	CATPRGPTNYGYTF
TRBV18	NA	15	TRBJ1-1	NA	TGTGCCAGCTCCGCTGACTGGGGAGCTAATAGTGAAGCTTTCTTT	CASSADWGANSEAFF
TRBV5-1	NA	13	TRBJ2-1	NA	TGCGCCAGCAGCTTGATGATGGGGGATGAGCAGTTCTTC	CASSLMMGDEQFF
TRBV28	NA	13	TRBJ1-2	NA	TGTGCCAGCAAACTTCCGACCGGGGAGGGCTACACCTTC	CASKLPTGEGYTF
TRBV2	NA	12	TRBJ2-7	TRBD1	TGTGCCAGCCGACAGGGCTCCTACGAGCAGTACTTC	CASRQGSYEQYF
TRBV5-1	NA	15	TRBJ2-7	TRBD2	TGCGCCAGCAGCGAATCCGGGACTAGATCCTACGAGCAGTACTTC	CASSESGTRSYEQYF
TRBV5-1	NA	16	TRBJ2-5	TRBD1	TGCGCCAGCAGCATTAGGACAGGGGGAGGTCAAGAGACCCAGTACTTC	CASSIRTGGGQETQYF
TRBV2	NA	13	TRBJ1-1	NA	TGTGCCAGCAAAAACATTATGAACACTGAAGCTTTCTTT	CASKNIMNTEAFF
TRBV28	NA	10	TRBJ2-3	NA	TGTGCCAGCAGGTCAGATACGCAGTATTTT	CASRSDTQYF
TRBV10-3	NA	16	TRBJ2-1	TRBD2	TGTGCCATCACCGAAAAGAGCGGGATAACCTACAATGAGCAGTTCTTC	CAITEKSGITYNEQFF
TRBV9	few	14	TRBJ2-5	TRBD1	TGTGCCAGCAGCCACGGACAGGGTCAAGAGACCCAGTACTTC	CASSHGQGQETQYF
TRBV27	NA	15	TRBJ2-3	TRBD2	TGTGCCAGCAGTCTCGGGACTAGCGGGAGGGATACGCAGTATTTT	CASSLGTSGRDTQYF
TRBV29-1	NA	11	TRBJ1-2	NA	TGCAGCGTTGGAGCTAACTATGGCTACACCTTC	CSVGANYGYTF
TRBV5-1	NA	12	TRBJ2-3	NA	TGCGCCAGCAGGAGGGTTCCAGATACGCAGTATTTT	CASRRVPDTQYF
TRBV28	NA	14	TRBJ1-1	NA	TGTGCCAGCAGCCTCGGATCGTCGAACACTGAAGCTTTCTTT	CASSLGSSNTEAFF
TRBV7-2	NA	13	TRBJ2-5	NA	TGTGCCAGCAGCTTAGAGGCTCCCAGGACCCAGTACTTC	CASSLEAPRTQYF
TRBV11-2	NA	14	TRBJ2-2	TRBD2	TGTGCCAGCAGCTTAGTCGGGACTAGCGGGAGGGTGTTTTTT	CASSLVGTSGRVFF
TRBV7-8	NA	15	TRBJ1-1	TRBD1	TGTGCCAGCAGCTTAGGACAGGGCAGTATCACTGAAGCTTTCTTT	CASSLGQGSITEAFF
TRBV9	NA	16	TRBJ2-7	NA	TGTGCCAGCAGCGTAGGAATAGGTTCACAGATCTACGAGCAGTACTTC	CASSVGIGSQIYEQYF
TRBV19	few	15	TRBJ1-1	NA	TGTGCCAGTACTACCTACGGGGCCCTGAACACTGAAGCTTTCTTT	CASTTYGALNTEAFF
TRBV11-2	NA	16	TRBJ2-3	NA	TGTGCCAGCAGCTTAGCCGTTAAGGCTAGCACAGATACGCAGTATTTT	CASSLAVKASTDTQYF
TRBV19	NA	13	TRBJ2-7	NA	TGTGCCAGTAGTCCGGGCCTTGACGTCGCGCAGTACTTC	CASSPGLDVAQYF
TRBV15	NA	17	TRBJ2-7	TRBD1	TGTGCCACCAGCAGAGATCAAGGGACAGGGGGCTTCCACGAGCAGTACTTC	CATSRDQGTGGFHEQYF
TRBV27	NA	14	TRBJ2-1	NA	TGTGCCAGCAGTTCCCCCCCCCGAAACAATGAGCAGTTCTTC	CASSSPPRNNEQFF
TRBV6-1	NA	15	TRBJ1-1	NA	TGTGCCAGCAGTGATCGCGACACCAGGGGTACTGAAGCTTTCTTT	CASSDRDTRGTEAFF
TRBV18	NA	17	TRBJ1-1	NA	TGTGCCAGCTCACCACAGGAGATTGGGGGTTCGTGGACTGAAGCTTTCTTT	CASSPQEIGGSWTEAFF
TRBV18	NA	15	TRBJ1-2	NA	TGTGCCAGCTCATTCGCCGTTAGGGGGGGCGATGGCTACACCTTC	CASSFAVRGGDGYTF
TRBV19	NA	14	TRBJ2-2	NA	TGTGCCAGTAGTAAGGGGCTAGTCATCGGGGAGCTGTTTTTT	CASSKGLVIGELFF
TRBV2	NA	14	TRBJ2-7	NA	TGTGCCAGCAGTGGAAGCGCTAGGATCACGCAGCAGTACTTC	CASSGSARITQQYF
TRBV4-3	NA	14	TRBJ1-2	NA	TGCGCCAGCAGCCGAACGGTGGGGGGGTATGGCTACACCTTC	CASSRTVGGYGYTF
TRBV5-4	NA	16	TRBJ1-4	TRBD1	TGTGCCAGCAGTTCCGGTCAGGGGGCGCTGTTGGAAAAACTGTTTTTT	CASSSGQGALLEKLFF
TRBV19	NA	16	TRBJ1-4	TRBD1	TGTGCCAGTAGTCCCTCCTGGACAGGGCTTGGTGAAAAACTGTTTTTT	CASSPSWTGLGEKLFF
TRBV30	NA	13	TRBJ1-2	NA	TGTGCCTGCAAACAAGACAGCAACTATGGCTACACCTTC	CACKQDSNYGYTF
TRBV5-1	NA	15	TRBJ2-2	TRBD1	TGCGCCAGCAGCTTGGGTACAGGGGGCATCGGGGAGCTGTTTTTT	CASSLGTGGIGELFF
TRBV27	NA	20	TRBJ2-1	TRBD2	TGTGCCAGCAGTTTGTTGTCGGGACCGGGACTAGCGGGAGCTGCCAATGAGCAGTTCTTC	CASSLLSGPGLAGAANEQFF
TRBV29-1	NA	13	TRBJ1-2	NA	TGCAGCGTTGACATCGCCCCCCCCTATGGCTACACCTTC	CSVDIAPPYGYTF
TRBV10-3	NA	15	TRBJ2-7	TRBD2	TGTGCCATCAGTGAGATTGTAGCGGGAAAATACGAGCAGTACTTC	CAISEIVAGKYEQYF
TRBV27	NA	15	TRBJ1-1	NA	TGTGCCAGCAGTTTGCGGGGGGTTGTGAACACTGAAGCTTTCTTT	CASSLRGVVNTEAFF
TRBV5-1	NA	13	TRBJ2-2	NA	TGCGCCAGCAGCTTGCTTGGTATCGGGGAGCTGTTTTTT	CASSLLGIGELFF
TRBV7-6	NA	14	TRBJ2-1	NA	TGTGCCAGCACCACGGGATACTCCTACAATGAGCAGTTCTTC	CASTTGYSYNEQFF
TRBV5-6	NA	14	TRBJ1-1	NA	TGTGCCAGCAGCTTTGGAGCTATGAACACTGAAGCTTTCTTT	CASSFGAMNTEAFF
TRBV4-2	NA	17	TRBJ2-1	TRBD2	TGTGCCAGCAGCCAAGATAGGACTAGCGGATTCTACAATGAGCAGTTCTTC	CASSQDRTSGFYNEQFF
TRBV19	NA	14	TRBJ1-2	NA	TGTGCCAGTACCAACCAAGGGGTAGGCTATGGCTACACCTTC	CASTNQGVGYGYTF
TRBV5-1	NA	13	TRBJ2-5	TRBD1	TGCGCCAGCAGCAGGGACAGGGAGGAGACCCAGTACTTC	CASSRDREETQYF
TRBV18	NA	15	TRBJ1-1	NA	TGTGCCAGCTCACCAGGTCTAGGGGAGGGAACTGAAGCTTTCTTT	CASSPGLGEGTEAFF
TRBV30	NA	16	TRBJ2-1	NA	TGTGCCTGGCGGTCCTGGGGGCGCGGAACGAACAATGAGCAGTTCTTC	CAWRSWGRGTNNEQFF
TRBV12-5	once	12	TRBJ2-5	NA	TGTGCTAGTGGTGTTGTATTGGAGACCCAGTACTTC	CASGVVLETQYF